This TCR beta chain was retrieved from a study of cytomegalovirus exposure and HLA in healthy donors. This PCR relied on a set of 60 Vbeta primers and 13 Jbeta primers. Repertoires were generated with immunoSEQ multiplex PCR, while TCRdb's copy carries only in-frame clones and drops some. This table holds about 140,000 clones, more than 75% found once. Points on this clone: What it binds is unknown.

General study results and limits: There were under 200 TCR beta chains listed as cytomegalovirus-associated.

V lost 7 bases and J 3 bases, leaving 10 bases between the germline ends. CDR1 and CDR2 (germline): MDHEN, SYDVKM. The CDR3 contains 13 residues. This chain links TRBV28 with TRBJ1-5, with TRBD1 as a possible D gene (6 bases). The TCR originated in a female donor in good health and CMV-seronegative. The sample consisted of PBMCs. CDR3 residues: CASTRDTNQPQHF. In nucleotides, the CDR3 is TGTGCCAGCACCCGGGACACCAATCAGCCCCAGCATTTT.